A selection of T cell receptor beta chains follows, all from one sample in a study of cytomegalovirus exposure and HLA in healthy donors. Here immunoSEQ multiplex PCR was the method, and the copy in TCRdb shows in-frame clones only, minus some. The specimen's table records some 150,000 clones. The specimen was PBMCs. Receptor source: a man aged 35 to 55 in good health and CMV-seronegative. CDR3s include the opening cysteine and the closing phenylalanine or tryptophan. D genes are given only for firm matches.

d_gene	v_gene	j_gene	CDR3nt	CDR3aa
TRBD1	TRBV10-3	TRBJ2-5	TGTGCCATCAGACCGGGACAGGGTCAAGAGACCCAGTACTTC	CAIRPGQGQETQYF
TRBD2	TRBV7-9	TRBJ2-3	TGTGCCAGCAGACTAGCGGGGGGACGCACAGATACGCAGTATTTT	CASRLAGGRTDTQYF
.	TRBV11-2	TRBJ2-5	TGTGCCAGCAGCTTAAGGGGTGAGACCCAGTACTTC	CASSLRGETQYF
.	TRBV27	TRBJ2-3	TGTGCCAGCAGTTTACGGGGCACAGATACGCAGTATTTT	CASSLRGTDTQYF
TRBD2	TRBV5-1	TRBJ2-3	TGCGCCAGCAGCTTCGTCCTTAGCGGGGGCACAGATACGCAGTATTTT	CASSFVLSGGTDTQYF
.	TRBV4-1	TRBJ2-5	TGCGCCAGCAGCCAAGTCCCCAGGGACAAGGAGACCCAGTACTTC	CASSQVPRDKETQYF
.	TRBV5-1	TRBJ1-3	TGCGCCAGCAGCTTGCAACCTTCGGGACTCTCTGGAAACACCATATATTTT	CASSLQPSGLSGNTIYF
.	TRBV5-4	TRBJ2-2	TGTGCCAGCAGCGAGAGGGCCCCTGGCGGGGAGCTGTTTTTT	CASSERAPGGELFF
TRBD1	TRBV6-5	TRBJ2-7	TGTGCCAGCAGTTACTCGGGGACAGCGTCCTACGAGCAGTACTTC	CASSYSGTASYEQYF
TRBD2	TRBV5-1	TRBJ2-3	TGCGCCAGCAGCCCGGGACTAGCGGGGGTAGATACGCAGTATTTT	CASSPGLAGVDTQYF
.	TRBV9	TRBJ1-2	TGTGCCAGCAGCGTAGGTCAGGGCTGGGGCTACACCTTC	CASSVGQGWGYTF
TRBD2	TRBV11-3	TRBJ2-1	TGTGCCAGCAGCCGAAGCGGGGGGGGTTTCGATGAGCAGTTCTTC	CASSRSGGGFDEQFF
.	TRBV2	TRBJ2-7	TGTGCCAGCAGTCTCAGGGCCCACGAGCAGTACTTC	CASSLRAHEQYF
.	TRBV6-5	TRBJ2-5	TGTGCCAGCAGGGGGATAGGGGGGGAGGGAGAGACCCAGTACTTC	CASRGIGGEGETQYF
TRBD1	TRBV5-1	TRBJ2-5	TGCGCCAGCAGCTTGAGACAGGGGTTGGAGACCCAGTACTTC	CASSLRQGLETQYF
TRBD1	TRBV5-1	TRBJ1-1	TGCGCCAGCAGCTTAGGACAGGTCACTGAAGCTTTCTTT	CASSLGQVTEAFF
TRBD1	TRBV7-9	TRBJ2-7	TGTGCCAGCAGCTCGTTGCCGGGACAGGGTACCCACGAGCAGTACTTC	CASSSLPGQGTHEQYF
TRBD1	TRBV6-1	TRBJ2-5	TGTGCCAGCAGTAGGGACAGACCAGAGACCCAGTACTTC	CASSRDRPETQYF
TRBD1	TRBV5-1	TRBJ1-4	TGCGCCAGCAGCCTAGGACAGGGGGACGAAAAACTGTTTTTT	CASSLGQGDEKLFF
.	TRBV7-8	TRBJ2-7	TGTGCCAGCAGCTTAACGGGGGGCAGGTTAGGTGAGCAGTACTTC	CASSLTGGRLGEQYF
TRBD1	TRBV19	TRBJ1-4	TGTGCCAGTAGTAGGGGACAGCTTGCAACTAATGAAAAACTGTTTTTT	CASSRGQLATNEKLFF
.	TRBV7-3	TRBJ2-2	TGTGCCAGCAGCCTAGACGCGACTACCGGGGAGCTGTTTTTT	CASSLDATTGELFF
TRBD1	TRBV4-1	TRBJ2-1	TGCGCCAGCAGCCTAATTGGACAGGGCAGCAATGAGCAGTTCTTC	CASSLIGQGSNEQFF
.	TRBV19	TRBJ2-1	TGTGCCAGTATCCAGAGGGGCGCGGGGAATGAGCAGTTCTTC	CASIQRGAGNEQFF
.	TRBV7-8	TRBJ1-1	TGTGCCAGCAGCTTTGGTACACCGAACACTGAAGCTTTCTTT	CASSFGTPNTEAFF
TRBD1	TRBV5-4	TRBJ1-2	TGTGCCAGCAGCTTTCCCCCAGGGGGTGGTGGCTACACCTTC	CASSFPPGGGGYTF
TRBD2	TRBV13	TRBJ2-2	TGTGCCAGCAGCCCAACTTGGACTAGCGGGGGGGCCTATGACACCGGGGAGCTGTTTTTT	CASSPTWTSGGAYDTGELFF
.	TRBV28	TRBJ2-2	TGTGCCAGCAGTGAACCGGGACTTTACACCGGGGAGCTGTTTTTT	CASSEPGLYTGELFF
TRBD1	TRBV7-2	TRBJ1-2	TGTGCCAGCAGCCCAACGCAGGACAGGGCGGGGTTGGGCTATGGCTACACCTTC	CASSPTQDRAGLGYGYTF
.	TRBV7-6	TRBJ2-7	TGTGCCAGCAGCTTAGCTTCTGGGGCCTGGGGCGAGCAGTACTTC	CASSLASGAWGEQYF
TRBD2	TRBV7-2	TRBJ2-1	TGTGCCAGCAGCTTATCGCGCGCAGCGGGGATGCAGTTCTTC	CASSLSRAAGMQFF
.	TRBV9	TRBJ1-2	TGTGCCAGCAGCGCAAGCCGGGCGGGGGTATGGGGCTACACCTTC	CASSASRAGVWGYTF
.	TRBV7-6	TRBJ2-7	TGTGCCAGCAGCTCCGGGAGCTACAGCTCCTACGAGCAGTACTTC	CASSSGSYSSYEQYF
TRBD2	TRBV10-3	TRBJ2-1	TGTGCCATCAGTGAGTCCGGGACTACCACCTACAATGAGCAGTTCTTC	CAISESGTTTYNEQFF
.	TRBV5-4	TRBJ1-6	TGTGCCAGCAGCCCATTGCAGGCGGGTTCACCCCTCCACTTT	CASSPLQAGSPLHF
TRBD1	TRBV11-2	TRBJ2-7	TGTGCCAGCAGCTTAGACGACAGGGATTGGCGCGAGCAGTACTTC	CASSLDDRDWREQYF
.	TRBV25-1	TRBJ2-5	TGTGCCAGTTCTTGGACGGGGGGCAGAGAGACCCAGTACTTC	CASSWTGGRETQYF
TRBD1	TRBV5-6	TRBJ1-1	TGTGCCAGCAGCCTGTTCACAGGGGGCAGGGACACTGAAGCTTTCTTT	CASSLFTGGRDTEAFF
.	TRBV11-2	TRBJ2-7	TGTGCCAGCAGCTTAGATTCGGGGACACCCTCCTACGAGCAGTACTTC	CASSLDSGTPSYEQYF
.	TRBV4-3	TRBJ1-4	TGCGCCAGCAGCCAAGATGCGGGGGGTTACGAAAAACTGTTTTTT	CASSQDAGGYEKLFF
TRBD1	TRBV7-6	TRBJ2-3	TGTGCCACCTCAAGAGACAGGGCTTCCACAGATACGCAGTATTTT	CATSRDRASTDTQYF
TRBD1	TRBV19	TRBJ2-7	TGTGCCAGTAACGCAGGGGGCAAGGACTACGAGCAGTACTTC	CASNAGGKDYEQYF
TRBD2	TRBV5-6	TRBJ2-2	TGTGCCAGCAGCCGCACTCGGACTAGCGGGGGAGGCGGGGAGCTGTTTTTT	CASSRTRTSGGGGELFF
TRBD1	TRBV4-1	TRBJ2-1	TGCGCCAGCAGCCACCAGACAGGGACCACTTTCAATGAGCAGTTCTTC	CASSHQTGTTFNEQFF
TRBD2	TRBV5-1	TRBJ2-7	TGCGCCAGCAGCTGGGGACTAGCGGACTACGAGCAGTACTTC	CASSWGLADYEQYF
.	TRBV7-2	TRBJ2-2	TGTGCCAGCAGCTTAGTCCAGATCACCGGGGAGCTGTTTTTT	CASSLVQITGELFF